This TCR beta chain was sequenced for a study of response to subunit inactivated influenza vaccine. The study's findings and limits: Authors suggested few new T cells are recruited by each seasonal influenza vaccination.

This clonotype has more than one count but fewer than ten. Its specificity is unknown. TCRdb re-analysed the RT-PCR reads in MiXCR, keeping a single row per CDR3 protein. The sample shows about 650,000 distinct CDR3 sequences, around a sixth of them seen only once. The V and J ends lost 4 bases and 0 bases respectively, with 12 bases between them. The germline gives CDR1 SEHNR, CDR2 FQNEAQ (reference sequence). The CDR3 is made up of 15 amino acids. J is TRBJ2-5 and V is TRBV7-9; tentatively, D is TRBD1 (6 bases). The sample in question was PBMCs from blood, obtained roughly 12 days after vaccination. This TCR came from a man aged 45-60 years who received an inactivated influenza vaccine. As DNA, the CDR3 is TGTGCCAGCAGCTCAGACAGGACCTACCAAGAGACCCAGTACTTC. Translated: CASSSDRTYQETQYF.